This is a list of T cell receptor beta chains from one sample in a study of Ad26.COV2.S vaccination and SARS-CoV-2 variants. Here immunoSEQ multiplex PCR was the method, and the copy in TCRdb shows in-frame clones only, minus some. Here the sample spans about 680,000 clones, roughly nine tenths being singletons. Sequenced material: peripheral blood, taken in a trial of Ad26.COV2.S vaccine versus placebo. The source of these receptors is a person between 18 and 59 years old who received the Ad26.COV2.S COVID-19 vaccine or a placebo. Each CDR3 is given with its conserved first and last residue. The order of the fields is J gene, V gene, CDR3 protein.

TRBJ2-2,TRBV7-2,CASSLEGITGELFF
TRBJ1-4,TRBV6-1,CASSEPGHGSEKLFF
TRBJ1-2,TRBV4-1,CASSRPSFSTLAGYTF
TRBJ2-7,TRBV10-2,CATRDYEQYF
TRBJ2-5,TRBV6-5,CASSGGGAGKETQYF
TRBJ2-5,TRBV4-3,CASSQDAGTRGETQYF
TRBJ1-4,TRBV7-2,CASSRDRGHEKLFF
TRBJ1-4,TRBV18,CASSPAWNEKLFF
TRBJ2-2,TRBV7-6,CASRPNPNTGELFF
TRBJ2-3,TRBV10-3,CATLPGRIITDTQYF
TRBJ1-3,TRBV19,CASSGWGSTIYF
TRBJ1-4,TRBV4-3,CASSRGSRDPKRELFF
TRBJ1-2,TRBV30,CAWQGARYGYTF
TRBJ1-2,TRBV5-4,CASSPGQAAYGYTF
TRBJ1-6,TRBV2,CASSEYASPLHF
TRBJ1-2,TRBV2,CASSETFFYSLRGGYTF
TRBJ1-2,TRBV9,CASSATGVVYQGYGYTF
TRBJ1-1,TRBV4-3,CASERGARTEAFF
TRBJ2-5,TRBV7-9,CASSSQTQGQETQYF
TRBJ2-7,TRBV9,CASSVPTYSYEQYF
TRBJ1-4,TRBV29-1,CSVGGTATTNEKLFF
TRBJ2-3,TRBV4-3,CASIKGVSGTSTDTQYF
TRBJ2-1,TRBV9,CASSPPTYNEQFF
TRBJ2-3,TRBV14,CASSQSFTDTQYF
TRBJ1-6,TRBV6-5,CASSYDRYNSPLHF
TRBJ2-1,TRBV7-9,CASSRGTSYDEQFF
TRBJ2-7,TRBV29-1,CSVEIGGRGSGEQYF
TRBJ2-7,TRBV7-8,CASSLAPTGKISYEQYF
TRBJ2-5,TRBV11-2,CASSLVGGYQETQYF
TRBJ1-3,TRBV27,CASSLSGGLKNTIYF
TRBJ1-1,TRBV6-6,CASREGQVVSFF
TRBJ1-3,TRBV18,CASSPRTGEEGSGNTIYF
TRBJ1-6,TRBV3-1/TRBV3-2,CASSQATGASSYNSPLHF
TRBJ1-1,TRBV5-1,CASSTRTGYHFTEAFF
TRBJ2-5,TRBV10-1,CASSGDGGYETQYF
TRBJ2-2,TRBV12-3/TRBV12-4,CASSRWTGELFF
TRBJ2-3,TRBV20-1,CSASVGEGGTDTQYF
TRBJ2-5,TRBV7-6,CASTFTPLLAQETQYF
TRBJ2-7,TRBV6-5,CASGGTGGSYEQYF
TRBJ1-5,TRBV12-3/TRBV12-4,CASSFVGSQPQHF
TRBJ2-7,TRBV6-5,CVTGSSYEQYF
TRBJ2-1,TRBV19,CASSRGDFYYNEQFF
TRBJ1-1,TRBV30,CAWNRGREAFF
TRBJ2-7,TRBV19,CASGEGPAAGQYF
TRBJ2-1,TRBV10-3,CAISGGYNEQFF
TRBJ1-3,TRBV9,CASTPAGTAGNTIYF
TRBJ2-1,TRBV7-9,CASSLVRTLNEQFF
TRBJ2-1,TRBV4-2,CASTPGGNEQFF